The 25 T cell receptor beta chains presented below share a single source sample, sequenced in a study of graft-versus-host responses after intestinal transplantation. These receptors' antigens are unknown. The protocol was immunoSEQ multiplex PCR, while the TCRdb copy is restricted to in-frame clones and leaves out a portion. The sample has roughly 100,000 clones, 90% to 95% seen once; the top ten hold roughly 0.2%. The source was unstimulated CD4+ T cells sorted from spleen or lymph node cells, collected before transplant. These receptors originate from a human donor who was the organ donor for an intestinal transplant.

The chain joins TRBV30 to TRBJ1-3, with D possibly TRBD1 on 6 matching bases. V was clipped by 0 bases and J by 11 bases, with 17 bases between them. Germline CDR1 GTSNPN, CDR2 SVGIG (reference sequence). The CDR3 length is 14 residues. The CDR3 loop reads CAWSVLGGAGAIYF. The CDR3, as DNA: TGTGCCTGGAGTGTATTAGGGGGGGCCGGGGCCATATATTTT.

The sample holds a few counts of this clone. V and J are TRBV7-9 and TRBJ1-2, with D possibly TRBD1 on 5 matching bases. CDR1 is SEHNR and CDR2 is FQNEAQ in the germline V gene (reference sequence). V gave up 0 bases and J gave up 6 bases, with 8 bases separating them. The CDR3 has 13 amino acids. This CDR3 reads CASSLATGDGYTF. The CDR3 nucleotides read TGTGCCAGCAGCTTAGCGACGGGGGATGGCTACACCTTC.

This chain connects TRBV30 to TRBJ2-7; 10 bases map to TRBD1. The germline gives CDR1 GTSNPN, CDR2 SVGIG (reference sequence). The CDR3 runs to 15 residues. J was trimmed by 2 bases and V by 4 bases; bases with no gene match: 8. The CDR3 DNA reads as TGTGCCTGGACTAACCGACAGGGGGCGACCTACGAGCAGTACTTC. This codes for CAWTNRQGATYEQYF.

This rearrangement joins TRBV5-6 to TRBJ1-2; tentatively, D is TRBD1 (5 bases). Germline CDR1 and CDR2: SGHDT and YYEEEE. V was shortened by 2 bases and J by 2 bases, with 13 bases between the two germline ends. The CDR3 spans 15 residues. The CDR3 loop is CASSFGAALNYGYTF. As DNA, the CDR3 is TGTGCCAGCAGCTTTGGGGCAGCACTGAACTATGGCTACACCTTC.

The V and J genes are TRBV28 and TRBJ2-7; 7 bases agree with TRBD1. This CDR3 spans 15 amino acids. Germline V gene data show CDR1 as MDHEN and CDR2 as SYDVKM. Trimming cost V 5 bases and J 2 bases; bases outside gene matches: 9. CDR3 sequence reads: CASSTQDRVAYEQYF. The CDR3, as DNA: TGTGCCAGCAGTACACAAGACAGGGTCGCCTACGAGCAGTACTTC.

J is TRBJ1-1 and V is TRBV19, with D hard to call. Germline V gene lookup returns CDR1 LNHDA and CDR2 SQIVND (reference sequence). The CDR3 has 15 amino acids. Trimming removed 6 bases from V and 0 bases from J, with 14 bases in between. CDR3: CASSLKLIMNTEAFF. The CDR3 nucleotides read TGTGCCAGTAGCCTAAAGTTGATTATGAACACTGAAGCTTTCTTT.

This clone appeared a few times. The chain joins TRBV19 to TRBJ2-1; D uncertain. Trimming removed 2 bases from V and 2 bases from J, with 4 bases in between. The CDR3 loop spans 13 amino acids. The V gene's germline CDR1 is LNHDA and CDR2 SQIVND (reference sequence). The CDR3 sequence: CASSIPTYNEQFF. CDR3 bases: TGTGCCAGTAGTATACCTACCTACAATGAGCAGTTCTTC.

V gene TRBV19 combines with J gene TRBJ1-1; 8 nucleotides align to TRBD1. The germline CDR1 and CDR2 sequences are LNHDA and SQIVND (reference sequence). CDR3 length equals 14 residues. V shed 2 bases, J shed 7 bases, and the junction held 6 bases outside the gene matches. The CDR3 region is CASSIIQGASEAFF. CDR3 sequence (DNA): TGTGCCAGTAGTATAATTCAGGGGGCGAGTGAAGCTTTCTTT.

This chain's CDR3 is CASSFSGGFIESYTF. CDR3 in DNA: TGTGCCAGCAGCTTTTCAGGGGGCTTTATAGAGAGCTACACCTTC. This chain links TRBV5-5 with TRBJ1-2, with 8 nucleotides matching TRBD1. CDR1 is SGHKS and CDR2 is YYEKEE in the germline V gene (reference sequence). V lost 2 bases, J lost 9 bases, and 12 bases stayed unmatched. CDR3 length equals 15 residues.

The CDR3 coding sequence is TGTGCCAGCAGTGAATTAGTGCTAGCGCGGCGCGAGCAGTACTTC. Protein sequence: CASSELVLARREQYF. The rearrangement uses TRBV2 and TRBJ2-7; possible D gene TRBD2, 6 bases. There are 15 residues in the CDR3. Germline V lookup: CDR1 SNHLY, CDR2 FYNNEI. The germline V and J ends were trimmed by 2 bases and 6 bases, with 17 bases remaining between them.

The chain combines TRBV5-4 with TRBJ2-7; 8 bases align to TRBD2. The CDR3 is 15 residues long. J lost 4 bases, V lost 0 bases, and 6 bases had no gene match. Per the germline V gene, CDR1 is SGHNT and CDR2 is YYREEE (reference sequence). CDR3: CASSLEILADYEQYF. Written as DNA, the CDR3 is TGTGCCAGCAGCTTGGAAATACTAGCGGATTACGAGCAGTACTTC.

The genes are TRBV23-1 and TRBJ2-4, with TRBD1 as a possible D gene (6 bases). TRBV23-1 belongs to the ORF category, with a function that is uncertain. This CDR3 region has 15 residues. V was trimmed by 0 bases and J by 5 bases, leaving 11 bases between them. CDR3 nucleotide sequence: TGCGCCAGCAGTCAATCTTCTTCAGGGGAAAACATTCAGTACTTC. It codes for CASSQSSSGENIQYF.

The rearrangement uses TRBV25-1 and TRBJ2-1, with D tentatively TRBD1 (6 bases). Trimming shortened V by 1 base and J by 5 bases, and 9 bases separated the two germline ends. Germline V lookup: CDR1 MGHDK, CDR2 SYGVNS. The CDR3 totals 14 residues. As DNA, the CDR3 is TGTGCCAGCAGTGAATTCACAGGGAACAATGAGCAGTTCTTC. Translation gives CASSEFTGNNEQFF. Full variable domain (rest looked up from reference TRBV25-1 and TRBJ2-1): EADIYQTPRYLVIGTGKKITLECSQTMGHDKMYWYQQDPGMELHLIHYSYGVNSTEKGDLSSESTVSRIRTEHFPLTLESARPSHTSQYLCASSEFTGNNEQFFGPGTRLTVL.

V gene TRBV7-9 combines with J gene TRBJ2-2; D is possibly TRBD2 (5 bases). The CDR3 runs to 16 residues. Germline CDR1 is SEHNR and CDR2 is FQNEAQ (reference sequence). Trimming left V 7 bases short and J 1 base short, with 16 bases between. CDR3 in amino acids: CASTPGSRWNTGELFF. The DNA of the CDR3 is TGTGCCAGCACCCCGGGAAGTCGCTGGAACACCGGGGAGCTGTTTTTT. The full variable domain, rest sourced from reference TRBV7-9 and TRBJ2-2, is DTGVSQNPRHKITKRGQNVTFRCDPISEHNRLYWYRQTLGQGPEFLTYFQNEAQLEKSRLLSDRFSAERPKGSFSTLEIQRTEQGDSAMYLCASTPGSRWNTGELFFGEGSRLTVL.

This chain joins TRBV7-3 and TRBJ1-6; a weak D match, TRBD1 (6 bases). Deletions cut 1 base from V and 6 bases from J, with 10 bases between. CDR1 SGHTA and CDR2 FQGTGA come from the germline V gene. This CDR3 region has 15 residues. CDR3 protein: CASSLSGGFNSPLHF. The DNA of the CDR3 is TGTGCCAGCAGCTTAAGTGGGGGCTTTAATTCACCCCTCCACTTT.

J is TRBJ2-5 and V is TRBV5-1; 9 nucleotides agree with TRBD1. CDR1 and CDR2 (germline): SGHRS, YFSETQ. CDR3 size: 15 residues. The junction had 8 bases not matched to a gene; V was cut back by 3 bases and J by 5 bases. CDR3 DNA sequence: TGCGCCAGCAGCTCCTACAGGGGGCCTCAGGAGACCCAGTACTTC. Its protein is CASSSYRGPQETQYF.

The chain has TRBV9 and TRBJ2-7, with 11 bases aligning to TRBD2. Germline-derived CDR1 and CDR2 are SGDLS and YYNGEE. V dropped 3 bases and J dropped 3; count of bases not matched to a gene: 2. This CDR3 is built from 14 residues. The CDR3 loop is CASSGTSGGYEQYF. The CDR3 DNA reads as TGTGCCAGCAGCGGCACTAGCGGGGGCTACGAGCAGTACTTC.

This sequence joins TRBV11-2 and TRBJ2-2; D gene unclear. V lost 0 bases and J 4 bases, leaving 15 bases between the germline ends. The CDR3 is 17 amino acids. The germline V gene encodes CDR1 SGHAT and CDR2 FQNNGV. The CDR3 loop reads CASSLEFASLATGELFF. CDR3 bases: TGTGCCAGCAGCTTAGAATTTGCCTCGTTGGCCACCGGGGAGCTGTTTTTT. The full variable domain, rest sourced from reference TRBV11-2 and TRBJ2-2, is EAGVAQSPRYKIIEKRQSVAFWCNPISGHATLYWYQQILGQGPKLLIQFQNNGVVDDSQLPKDRFSAERLKGVDSTLKIQPAKLEDSAVYLCASSLEFASLATGELFFGEGSRLTVL.

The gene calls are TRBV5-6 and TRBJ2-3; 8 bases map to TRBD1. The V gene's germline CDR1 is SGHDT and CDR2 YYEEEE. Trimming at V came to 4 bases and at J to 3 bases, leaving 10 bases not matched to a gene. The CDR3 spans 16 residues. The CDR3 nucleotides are TGTGCCAGCAGCCCTAATCAGGGGGCATCAACAGATACGCAGTATTTT. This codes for CASSPNQGASTDTQYF.

CDR3 DNA sequence: TGTGCCAGCAAACCTTCCGGGACAGGGAAAAACGAGCAGTACTTC. As protein: CASKPSGTGKNEQYF. V usage is TRBV27 and J usage is TRBJ2-7; 9 bases line up with TRBD1. With 7 bases clipped from V and 5 bases from J, the junction kept 12 bases outside the gene matches. The CDR3 is 15 residues long. Germline loops: CDR1 MNHEY, CDR2 SMNVEV (reference sequence).

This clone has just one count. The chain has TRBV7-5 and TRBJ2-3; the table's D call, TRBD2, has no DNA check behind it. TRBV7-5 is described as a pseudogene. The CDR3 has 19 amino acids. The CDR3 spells CVRSLAAPGRTWEGDTQYF. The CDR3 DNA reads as TGTGTCAGAAGCTTAGCGGCACCGGGGCGCACGTGGGAGGGAGATACGCAGTATTTT.

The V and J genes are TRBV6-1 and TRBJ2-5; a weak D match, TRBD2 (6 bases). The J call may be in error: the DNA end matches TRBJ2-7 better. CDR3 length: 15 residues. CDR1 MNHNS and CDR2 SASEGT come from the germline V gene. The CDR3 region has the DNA TGTGCCAGCAGCCCTGGAGGGCTAAGCTCCTACGAGCAGTACTTC. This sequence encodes CASSPGGLSSYEQYF.

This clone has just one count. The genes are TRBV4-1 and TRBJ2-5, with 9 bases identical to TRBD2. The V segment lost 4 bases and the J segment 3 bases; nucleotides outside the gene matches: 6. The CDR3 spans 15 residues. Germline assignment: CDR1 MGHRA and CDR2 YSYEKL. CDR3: CASSPGLATEETQYF. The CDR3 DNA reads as TGCGCCAGCAGCCCCGGACTAGCGACCGAAGAGACCCAGTACTTC.

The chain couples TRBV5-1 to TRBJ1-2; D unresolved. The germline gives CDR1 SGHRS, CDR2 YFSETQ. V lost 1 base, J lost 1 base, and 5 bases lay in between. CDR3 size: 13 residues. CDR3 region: CASSLRLNYGYTF. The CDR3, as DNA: TGCGCCAGCAGCTTGCGACTTAACTATGGCTACACCTTC. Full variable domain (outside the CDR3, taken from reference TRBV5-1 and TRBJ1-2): KAGVTQTPRYLIKTRGQQVTLSCSPISGHRSVSWYQQTPGQGLQFLFEYFSETQRNKGNFPGRFSGRQFSNSRSEMNVSTLELGDSALYLCASSLRLNYGYTFGSGTRLTVV.

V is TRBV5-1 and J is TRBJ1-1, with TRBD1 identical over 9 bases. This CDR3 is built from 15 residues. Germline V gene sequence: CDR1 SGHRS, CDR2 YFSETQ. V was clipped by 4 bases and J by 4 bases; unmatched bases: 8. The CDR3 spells CASSRRQGEGTEAFF. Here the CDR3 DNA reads TGCGCCAGCAGCCGTCGACAGGGGGAGGGCACTGAAGCTTTCTTT.